This TCR beta chain emerged from a study of shared clonotypes between healthy human individuals. Comment on this clone: Its target is not known.

The CDR3 loop spans 14 amino acids. V lost 4 bases and J 1 base, leaving 11 bases between the germline ends. CDR1 MNHNY and CDR2 SVGAGI come from the germline V gene (reference sequence). All participating donors were Caucasian adults from Nashville, Tennessee. Study-wide results and caveats: Represented diversity (both genetic and exposure-history) was limited by the small number of donors.

Method: immunoSEQ multiplex PCR; TCRdb's copy keeps in-frame clones and lacks some. The sample holds about half a million clones, 81% seen once. The sequenced material came from PBMCs. The chain couples TRBV6-6 to TRBJ2-7; D is uncertain. This sequence was found in a woman between 40 and 55 years old in good health. Some clones in this sample may be carry-over from other donors' samples. DNA for the CDR3: TGTGCCAGCAGTTCTTCCGGGCATTCCTACGAGCAGTACTTC. The encoded protein is CASSSSGHSYEQYF.